This T cell receptor (beta chain) is drawn from a study of memory CD4+ T cells and cytomegalovirus serostatus. Single viable CD3+CD4+CD8-CD45RO+ cells were sorted as the memory CD4+ T cells. The assay was immunoSEQ multiplex PCR, and TCRdb's table has in-frame clones only and misses some. The table includes about 56,000 clones, about 80% detected once. This clonotype was sampled from an adult in good health and CMV-seropositive. The sample taken for sequencing was memory CD4+ T cells from blood.

The CDR3 sequence is CASSLATGGGETQYF. The CDR3 DNA follows: TGTGCCAGCAGCTTAGCCACAGGGGGTGGCGAGACCCAGTACTTC. This chain joins TRBV7-9 and TRBJ2-5; 8 bases fit TRBD1. The germline V gene has CDR1 SEHNR and CDR2 FQNEAQ (reference sequence). The CDR3 is 15 amino acids. V dropped 0 bases and J dropped 5; count of bases not matched to a gene: 5.